This section outlines one T cell receptor (beta chain) sequence together with its context. The CDR3 length is 16 residues. V was clipped by 1 base and J by 3 bases; unmatched bases: 6. Germline V lookup: CDR1 LNHNV, CDR2 YYDKDF (reference sequence). Profiled with immunoSEQ multiplex PCR; TCRdb holds only in-frame clones, not every one. Counted here are over 2,000,000 clones, about 93% occurring once; the ten biggest clones make up about 1.7%. Naive CD8 cells lacked CD45RO and underwent positive selection for CCR7, leaving out terminally differentiated effector memory CD45RA+ cells. The entry originates in a study of shared clonotypes between healthy human individuals.

The sequenced sample was naive CD8+ T cells from PBMCs. V is TRBV15 and J is TRBJ2-7, with 10 bases lining up with TRBD2. The source is a man between 18 and 29 years old in good health. Some clones in this sample may be carry-over from other donors' samples. The CDR3 DNA follows: TGTGCCACCAGCAGAGCACGACTAGCGGGTAGCTACGAGCAGTACTTC. As protein: CATSRARLAGSYEQYF.